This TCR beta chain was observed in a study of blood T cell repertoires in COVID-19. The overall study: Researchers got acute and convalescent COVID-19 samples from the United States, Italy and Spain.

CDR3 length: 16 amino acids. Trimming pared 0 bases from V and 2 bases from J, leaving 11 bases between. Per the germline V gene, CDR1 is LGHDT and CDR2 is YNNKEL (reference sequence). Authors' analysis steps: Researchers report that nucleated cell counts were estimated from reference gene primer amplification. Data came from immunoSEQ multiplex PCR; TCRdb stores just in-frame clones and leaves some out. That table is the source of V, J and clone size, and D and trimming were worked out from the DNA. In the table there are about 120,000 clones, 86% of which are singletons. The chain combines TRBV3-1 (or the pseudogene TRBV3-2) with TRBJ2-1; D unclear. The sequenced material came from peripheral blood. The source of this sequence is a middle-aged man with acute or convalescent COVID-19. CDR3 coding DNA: TGTGCCAGCAGCCAAGAGTGGAGAAGCCCCTACAATGAGCAGTTCTTC. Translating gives CASSQEWRSPYNEQFF.